These 10 T cell receptor beta chains were all obtained from the same sample, sequenced in a study of T cells expressing NK-cell markers. TCRdb reprocessed the 5' RACE reads and reports one entry per CDR3 protein, with no DNA. The sample yields 120,000 to 150,000 distinct CDR3 sequences, of which the top ten take up about 12%. The material sequenced was blood T cells: a sorted CD56 or NKG2C T cell subset, CD4+ or CD8+ T cells, or bulk PBMC T cells (not recorded which). Every receptor here comes from a man younger than 35 in good health.

The rearrangement uses TRBV7-2 and TRBJ2-5; TCRdb names TRBD1, which stays unverified in the absence of DNA. The germline V gene has CDR1 SGHTA and CDR2 FQGNSA. This CDR3 spans 17 amino acids. The CDR3: CASRDLGGAYLQETQYF.

The chain uses TRBV5-5 and TRBJ2-7; the TCRdb D gene call, TRBD1, has no DNA to confirm it. Germline values: CDR1 SGHKS, CDR2 YYEKEE (reference sequence). The CDR3 sequence is 15 residues long. The CDR3 sequence is CASSGAETGGNEQYF.

The chain employs TRBV18 and TRBJ2-6. The CDR3 is 18 amino acids. Germline V CDR1 and CDR2: KGHSH, LQKENI. The CDR3 protein is CASSLLGGGSSGANVLTF. Full variable domain (missing parts from reference TRBV18 and TRBJ2-6): NAGVMQNPRHLVRRRGQEARLRCSPMKGHSHVYWYRQLPEEGLKFMVYLQKENIIDESGMPKERFSAEFPKEGPSILRIQQVVRGDSAAYFCASSLLGGGSSGANVLTFGAGSRLTVL.

The chain recombines TRBV19 with TRBJ2-2; the D gene TCRdb calls, TRBD1, cannot be checked with no DNA. CDR1 and CDR2 from the germline V gene are LNHDA and SQIVND (reference sequence). The CDR3 has 17 amino acids. CDR3 sequence reads: CASSIPLLAMNTGELFF. Drawing the rest from reference TRBV19 and TRBJ2-2, the complete variable domain is DGGITQSPKYLFRKEGQNVTLSCEQNLNHDAMYWYRQDPGQGLRLIYYSQIVNDFQKGDIAEGYSVSREKKESFPLTVTSAQKNPTAFYLCASSIPLLAMNTGELFFGEGSRLTVL.

Here the CDR3 reads CASSGSGTATYEQYF. The chain carries TRBV6-1 and TRBJ2-7; with no DNA, the TCRdb D assignment of TRBD1 cannot be verified. The CDR3 has 15 amino acids. The germline V gene encodes CDR1 MNHNS and CDR2 SASEGT.

This rearrangement joins TRBV13 to TRBJ1-4; with no DNA, the TCRdb D assignment of TRBD1 cannot be verified. CDR1 is PRHDT, CDR2 FYEKMQ, per germline (reference sequence). The CDR3 runs to 16 residues. The CDR3 here is CASSARGRDSLGKLFF.

The chain has TRBV11-2 and TRBJ2-5; TCRdb's D gene call, TRBD1, goes unchecked for lack of DNA. Germline CDR1 and CDR2: SGHAT and FQNNGV. The length of the CDR3 is 14 residues. CDR3 residues: CASSLFLGDETQYF.

The chain carries TRBV12-3 or TRBV12-4 and TRBJ2-2; as DNA is missing, the TRBD1 call by TCRdb cannot be tested. The CDR3 has 13 residues. This CDR3 is CASSLGVPGELFF.

V gene TRBV6-1 combines with J gene TRBJ1-1. Germline V lookup: CDR1 MNHNS, CDR2 SASEGT. The CDR3 covers 15 residues. CDR3 protein: CASSDAGEGNTEAFF.

This rearrangement joins TRBV2 to TRBJ2-1. Germline loops: CDR1 SNHLY, CDR2 FYNNEI. This CDR3 comprises 17 residues. This chain's CDR3 is CASSEALQQGPYNEQFF.